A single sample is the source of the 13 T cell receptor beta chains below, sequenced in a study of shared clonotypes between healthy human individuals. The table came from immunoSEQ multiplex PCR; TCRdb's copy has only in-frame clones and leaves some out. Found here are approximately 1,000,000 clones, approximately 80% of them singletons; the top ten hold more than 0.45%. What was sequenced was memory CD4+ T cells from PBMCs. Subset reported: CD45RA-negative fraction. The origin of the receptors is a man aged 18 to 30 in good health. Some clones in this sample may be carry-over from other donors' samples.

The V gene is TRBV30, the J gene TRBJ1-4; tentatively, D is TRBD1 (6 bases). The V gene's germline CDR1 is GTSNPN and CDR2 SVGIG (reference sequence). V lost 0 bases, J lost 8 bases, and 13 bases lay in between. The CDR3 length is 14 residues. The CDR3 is CAWSVGGGDEKLFF. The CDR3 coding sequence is TGTGCCTGGAGTGTAGGGGGGGGCGACGAAAAACTGTTTTTT.

CDR3 loop: CASSFRQGGTIGYTF. Here the CDR3 DNA reads TGTGCCAGCAGTTTCCGACAGGGGGGGACTATAGGCTACACCTTC. The rearrangement joins TRBV27 to TRBJ1-2; 9 nucleotides line up with TRBD1. Germline V gene sequence: CDR1 MNHEY, CDR2 SMNVEV (reference sequence). This CDR3 is 15 amino acids long. V gave up 3 bases and J gave up 8 bases; unmatched junction bases: 10.

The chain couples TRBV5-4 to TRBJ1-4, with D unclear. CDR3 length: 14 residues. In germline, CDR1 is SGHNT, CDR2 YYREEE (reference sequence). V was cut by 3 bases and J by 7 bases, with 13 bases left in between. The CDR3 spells CASSSAGSLEKLFF. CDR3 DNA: TGTGCCAGCAGCTCCGCCGGGTCTCTTGAAAAACTGTTTTTT. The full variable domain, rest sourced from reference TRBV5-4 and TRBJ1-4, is ETGVTQSPTHLIKTRGQQVTLRCSSQSGHNTVSWYQQALGQGPQFIFQYYREEENGRGNFPPRFSGLQFPNYSSELNVNALELDDSALYLCASSSAGSLEKLFFGSGTQLSVL.

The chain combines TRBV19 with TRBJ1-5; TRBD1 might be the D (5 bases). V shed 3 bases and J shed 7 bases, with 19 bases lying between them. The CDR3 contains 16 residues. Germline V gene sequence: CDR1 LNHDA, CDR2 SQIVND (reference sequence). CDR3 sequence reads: CASSISAGGAGQPQHF. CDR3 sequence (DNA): TGTGCCAGTAGTATTAGTGCCGGAGGGGCTGGCCAGCCCCAGCATTTT.

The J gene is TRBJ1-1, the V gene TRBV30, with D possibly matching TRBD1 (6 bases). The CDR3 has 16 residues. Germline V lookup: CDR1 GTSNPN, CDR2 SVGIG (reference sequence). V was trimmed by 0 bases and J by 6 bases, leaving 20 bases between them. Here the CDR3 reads CAWSVKGSGGQAEAFF. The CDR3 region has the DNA TGTGCCTGGAGTGTAAAGGGTAGTGGGGGGCAAGCTGAAGCTTTCTTT.

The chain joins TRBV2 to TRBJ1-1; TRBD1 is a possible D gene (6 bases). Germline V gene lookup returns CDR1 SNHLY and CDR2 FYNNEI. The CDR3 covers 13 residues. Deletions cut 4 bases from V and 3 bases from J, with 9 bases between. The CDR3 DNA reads TGTGCCAGCAGTGTACAGGGATACACTGAAGCTTTCTTT. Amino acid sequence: CASSVQGYTEAFF.

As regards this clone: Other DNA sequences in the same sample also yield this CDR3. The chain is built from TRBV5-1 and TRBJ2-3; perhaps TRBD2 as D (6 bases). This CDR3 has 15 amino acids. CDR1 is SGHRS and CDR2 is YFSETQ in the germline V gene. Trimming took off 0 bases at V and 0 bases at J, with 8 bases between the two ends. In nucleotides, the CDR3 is TGCGCCAGCAGCTTGGTACTAGCTAGCACAGATACGCAGTATTTT. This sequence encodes CASSLVLASTDTQYF.

The CDR3 nucleotides read TGTGCCGCAGTGGGGGGGCAAGCCGGGGAGCTGTTTTTT. Translation: CAAVGGQAGELFF. The chain recombines TRBV6-1 with TRBJ2-2, with D possibly being TRBD2 (7 bases). Germline CDR1 is MNHNS and CDR2 is SASEGT. The CDR3 loop spans 13 amino acids. V was pared by 11 bases and J by 6 bases, with 16 bases between.

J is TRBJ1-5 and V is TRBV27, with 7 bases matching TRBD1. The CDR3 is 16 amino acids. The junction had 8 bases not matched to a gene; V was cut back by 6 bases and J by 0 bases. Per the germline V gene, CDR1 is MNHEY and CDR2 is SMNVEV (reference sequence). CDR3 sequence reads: CASSPGTVYSNQPQHF. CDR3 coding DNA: TGTGCCAGCAGCCCCGGGACAGTCTATAGCAATCAGCCCCAGCATTTT.

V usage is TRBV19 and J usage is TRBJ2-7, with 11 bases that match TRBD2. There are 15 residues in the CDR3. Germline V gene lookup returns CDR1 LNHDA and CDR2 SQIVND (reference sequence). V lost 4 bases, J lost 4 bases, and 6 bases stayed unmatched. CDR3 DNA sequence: TGTGCCAGTAGTACTTATGGGACTAGCGGTTACGAGCAGTACTTC. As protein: CASSTYGTSGYEQYF.

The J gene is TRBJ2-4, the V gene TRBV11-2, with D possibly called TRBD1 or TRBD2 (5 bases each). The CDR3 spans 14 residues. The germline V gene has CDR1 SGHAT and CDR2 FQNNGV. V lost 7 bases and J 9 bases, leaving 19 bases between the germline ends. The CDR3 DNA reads TGTGCCAGCACCTTGCTAACGACGAGGGGCATTCAGTACTTC. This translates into CASTLLTTRGIQYF.

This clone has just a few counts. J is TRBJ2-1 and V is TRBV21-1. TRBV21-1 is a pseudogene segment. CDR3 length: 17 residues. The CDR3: CASSKDAGRSSYNEQFF. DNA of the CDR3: TGTGCCAGCAGCAAAGATGCCGGCAGGAGCTCCTACAATGAGCAGTTCTTC.

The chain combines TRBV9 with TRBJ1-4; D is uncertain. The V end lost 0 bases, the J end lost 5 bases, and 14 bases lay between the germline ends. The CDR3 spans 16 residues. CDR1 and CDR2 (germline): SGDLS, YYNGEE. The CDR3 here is CASSVGIGVTNEKLFF. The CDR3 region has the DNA TGTGCCAGCAGCGTAGGGATCGGGGTCACCAATGAAAAACTGTTTTTT. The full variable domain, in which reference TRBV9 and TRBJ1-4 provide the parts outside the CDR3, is DSGVTQTPKHLITATGQRVTLRCSPRSGDLSVYWYQQSLDQGLQFLIQYYNGEERAKGNILERFSAQQFPDLHSELNLSSLELGDSALYFCASSVGIGVTNEKLFFGSGTQLSVL.